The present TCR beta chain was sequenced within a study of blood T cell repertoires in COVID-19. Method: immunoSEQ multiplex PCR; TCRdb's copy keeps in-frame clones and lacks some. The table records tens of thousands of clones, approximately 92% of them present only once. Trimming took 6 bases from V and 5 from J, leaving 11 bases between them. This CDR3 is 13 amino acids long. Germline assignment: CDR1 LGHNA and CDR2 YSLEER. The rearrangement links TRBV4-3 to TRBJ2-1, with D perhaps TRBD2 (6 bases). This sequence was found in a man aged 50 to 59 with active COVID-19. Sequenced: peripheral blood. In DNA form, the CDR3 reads TGCGCCAGCAGTCGGCGGGATAACAATGAGCAGTTCTTC. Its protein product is CASSRRDNNEQFF.